The next 20 T cell receptor beta chains were all read from a single sample in a study of beta chain features in type 1 diabetes. No antigen has been identified for these receptors. Study outcomes and limitations: TCRB CDR3s were moderately but significantly shorter in Type 1 diabetes patients in all four CD4+ subsets.

The isolated RNA, all of it, was reverse transcribed, so expressed TCRB transcripts were what got sequenced. Data came from immunoSEQ multiplex PCR; TCRdb stores just in-frame clones and leaves some out. The sample has about 240,000 clones, approximately 14% seen once. Specimen: naive CD4+ T cells from blood. Receptors were obtained from a young man with type 1 diabetes.

This chain connects TRBV6-5 to TRBJ2-3; D may be TRBD2 (7 bases). Germline V gene lookup returns CDR1 MNHEY and CDR2 SVGAGI. CDR3 length equals 15 residues. Trimming pared 6 bases from V and 1 base from J, leaving 14 bases between. CDR3 DNA sequence: TGTGCCAGCAGCACCGAGGGGGGGCGCACAGATACGCAGTATTTT. Translating gives CASSTEGGRTDTQYF.

The chain recombines TRBV7-9 with TRBJ1-6; TRBD1 agrees at 9 bases. CDR3 length equals 14 residues. Germline CDR1 SEHNR, CDR2 FQNEAQ (reference sequence). V gave up 7 bases and J gave up 7 bases; unmatched junction bases: 5. This CDR3 is CASIPTGGNSPLHF. CDR3 DNA sequence: TGTGCCAGCATCCCGACAGGGGGGAATTCACCCCTCCACTTT.

V and J are TRBV6-4 and TRBJ2-1; D is possibly TRBD2 (6 bases). The V gene lost 8 bases and the J gene lost 4 bases, with 15 bases spanning the gap. Germline V CDR1 and CDR2: MRHNA, SNTAGT. The CDR3 runs to 14 residues. This CDR3 reads CASGDSGDYNEQFF. In nucleotides, the CDR3 is TGTGCCAGCGGGGATAGCGGAGATTACAATGAGCAGTTCTTC.

V gene TRBV4-1 combines with J gene TRBJ1-2; D perhaps matches TRBD1 (5 bases). Trimming left V 0 bases short and J 7 bases short, with 9 bases between. CDR3 length: 13 residues. CDR1 is MGHRA, CDR2 YSYEKL, per germline. The CDR3 DNA follows: TGCGCCAGCAGCCAAGACAGGGTCGGTGGCTACACCTTC. It yields the protein CASSQDRVGGYTF.

This clone was found a few times. This chain uses TRBV5-4 with TRBJ2-4; D unclear. With 0 bases removed from V and 0 bases from J, the gap between germline ends came to 4 bases. CDR1 is SGHNT, CDR2 YYREEE, per germline (reference sequence). This CDR3 contains 14 residues. DNA of the CDR3: TGTGCCAGCAGCTTGGCCCAAGCCAAAAACATTCAGTACTTC. It codes for CASSLAQAKNIQYF.

V gene TRBV7-9 combines with J gene TRBJ2-4, with TRBD2 identical over 7 bases. Germline V gives CDR1 SEHNR, CDR2 FQNEAQ (reference sequence). This CDR3 comprises 17 residues. The V gene end was trimmed by 4 bases and the J gene end by 0 bases; junction bases not matched to a gene: 9. The CDR3 loop is CASSSQRLAVAKNIQYF. The DNA of the CDR3 is TGTGCCAGCAGCTCTCAGAGACTAGCAGTAGCCAAAAACATTCAGTACTTC.

This chain links TRBV19 with TRBJ1-5; D is possibly TRBD1 (5 bases). The CDR3 runs 13 residues. CDR1 is LNHDA and CDR2 is SQIVND in the germline V gene (reference sequence). Trimming pared 7 bases from V and 3 bases from J, leaving 10 bases between. The chain's CDR3 is CASTDRNNQPQHF. CDR3 nucleotides: TGTGCCAGTACCGACAGAAACAATCAGCCCCAGCATTTT. Complete variable domain (other parts from reference TRBV19 and TRBJ1-5): DGGITQSPKYLFRKEGQNVTLSCEQNLNHDAMYWYRQDPGQGLRLIYYSQIVNDFQKGDIAEGYSVSREKKESFPLTVTSAQKNPTAFYLCASTDRNNQPQHFGDGTRLSIL.

This clone was observed a few times. The chain employs TRBV5-4 and TRBJ2-5, with unresolved D. CDR1 is SGHNT and CDR2 is YYREEE in the germline V gene (reference sequence). This CDR3 is 13 amino acids long. Trimming cost V 2 bases and J 1 base, with 6 bases left between them. The CDR3 here is CASSFNPQETQYF. CDR3 sequence (DNA): TGTGCCAGCAGCTTCAATCCCCAAGAGACCCAGTACTTC. The whole variable domain, remainder taken from reference TRBV5-4 and TRBJ2-5, is ETGVTQSPTHLIKTRGQQVTLRCSSQSGHNTVSWYQQALGQGPQFIFQYYREEENGRGNFPPRFSGLQFPNYSSELNVNALELDDSALYLCASSFNPQETQYFGPGTRLLVL.

This chain connects TRBV19 to TRBJ2-7; tentative D call: TRBD2 (5 bases). The V gene lost 0 bases and the J gene lost 2 bases, with 11 bases spanning the gap. The CDR3 is made up of 15 amino acids. Germline CDR1 and CDR2: LNHDA and SQIVND (reference sequence). CDR3 amino acids: CASSIEAGVTYEQYF. The CDR3 bases are TGTGCCAGTAGTATAGAGGCCGGGGTCACCTACGAGCAGTACTTC.

This clone was seen a few times. The J gene is TRBJ2-7, the V gene TRBV9; D uncertain. CDR1 and CDR2 (germline): SGDLS, YYNGEE. This CDR3 contains 15 residues. With 4 bases removed from V and 0 bases from J, the gap between germline ends came to 14 bases. This CDR3 reads CASSPQQSSSYEQYF. CDR3 in DNA: TGTGCCAGCAGCCCCCAACAGTCCAGCTCCTACGAGCAGTACTTC.

This clone has a handful of counts. The chain combines TRBV19 with TRBJ1-2; tentatively, D is TRBD1 (5 bases). The CDR3 length is 15 residues. Deletions cut 5 bases from V and 3 bases from J, with 16 bases between. Germline CDR1 reads LNHDA; CDR2 reads SQIVND (reference sequence). CDR3 bases: TGTGCCAGTAGTGTCACAGGCTCTGCTTACTATGGCTACACCTTC. It specifies CASSVTGSAYYGYTF.

The genes are TRBV28 and TRBJ2-7; no firm D call. The CDR3 is 12 amino acids. V was shortened by 5 bases and J by 3 bases, with 8 bases between the two germline ends. Germline CDR1 and CDR2: MDHEN and SYDVKM. This CDR3 is CASSNSVYEQYF. In nucleotides, the CDR3 is TGTGCCAGCAGTAACAGTGTCTACGAGCAGTACTTC.

This chain links TRBV11-2 with TRBJ1-2; 7 bases are a match to TRBD1. The CDR3 is 16 residues long. V dropped 3 bases and J dropped 8; count of bases not matched to a gene: 15. CDR1 SGHAT and CDR2 FQNNGV come from the germline V gene. The CDR3 nucleotides are TGTGCCAGCAGCTTTAGACAGGGACTTCGAGCGGCGGGCTACACCTTC. This encodes CASSFRQGLRAAGYTF.

This clone was counted between two and nine times. The J gene is TRBJ1-6, the V gene TRBV5-1, with 7 bases lining up with TRBD1. The CDR3 consists of 15 residues. V lost 6 bases to trimming and J lost 9 bases; unmatched junction nucleotides: 12. Germline V lookup: CDR1 SGHRS, CDR2 YFSETQ. CDR3 protein: CASKRDSQSISPLHF. In DNA, the CDR3 is TGCGCCAGCAAGAGGGACAGCCAATCTATTTCACCCCTCCACTTT.

The chain couples TRBV19 to TRBJ1-2; D is perhaps TRBD1 (6 bases). Trimming removed 5 bases at V and 4 bases at J, with 17 bases between. This CDR3 comprises 15 residues. CDR1 LNHDA and CDR2 SQIVND come from the germline V gene (reference sequence). CDR3 nucleotides: TGTGCCAGTAGTCCCCGCGACAGGCCCGTCTATGGCTACACCTTC. Encoded protein: CASSPRDRPVYGYTF.

The V gene is TRBV18, the J gene TRBJ1-5; D uncertain. Trimming removed 2 bases from V and 3 bases from J, with 14 bases in between. This CDR3 comprises 16 residues. Germline loops: CDR1 KGHSH, CDR2 LQKENI. CDR3 in amino acids: CASSPGRPENNQPQHF. CDR3 coding DNA: TGTGCCAGCTCACCAGGCAGGCCGGAAAACAATCAGCCCCAGCATTTT.

The gene calls are TRBV27 and TRBJ1-2, with a weak D call TRBD1 (6 bases). CDR3 length: 14 residues. Germline V CDR1 and CDR2: MNHEY, SMNVEV (reference sequence). V lost 4 bases and J 5 bases, leaving 14 bases between the germline ends. The CDR3 bases are TGTGCCAGCAGTTGGGGGGGCCCTCCTTATGGCTACACCTTC. Residues: CASSWGGPPYGYTF.

This clone was detected a few times. This chain links TRBV5-1 with TRBJ2-3, with TRBD2 identical over 11 bases. The CDR3 sequence is 15 residues long. V lost 7 bases and J lost 5; bases outside the gene matches: 9. CDR1 is SGHRS and CDR2 is YFSETQ in the germline V gene. CDR3 sequence reads: CASSTSGSSGDTQYF. CDR3 sequence (DNA): TGCGCCAGCTCCACTAGCGGGAGTTCGGGAGATACGCAGTATTTT.

This chain uses TRBV5-1 with TRBJ2-3; a possible D gene is TRBD1 (8 bases). Trimming left V 4 bases short and J 0 bases short, with 15 bases between. Per germline, CDR1 SGHRS and CDR2 YFSETQ. The CDR3 has 16 residues. This CDR3 is CASSQGASGSTDTQYF. For the CDR3, the DNA is TGCGCCAGCAGCCAGGGGGCTAGCGGAAGCACAGATACGCAGTATTTT.

The chain couples TRBV6-5 to TRBJ1-1; 8 bases map to TRBD1. V was clipped by 6 bases and J by 4 bases; unmatched bases: 7. This CDR3 is built from 14 residues. The V gene's germline CDR1 is MNHEY and CDR2 SVGAGI. The CDR3 loop reads CASSRTTGVTEAFF. The CDR3 nucleotides read TGTGCCAGCAGCCGAACGACAGGGGTCACTGAAGCTTTCTTT.